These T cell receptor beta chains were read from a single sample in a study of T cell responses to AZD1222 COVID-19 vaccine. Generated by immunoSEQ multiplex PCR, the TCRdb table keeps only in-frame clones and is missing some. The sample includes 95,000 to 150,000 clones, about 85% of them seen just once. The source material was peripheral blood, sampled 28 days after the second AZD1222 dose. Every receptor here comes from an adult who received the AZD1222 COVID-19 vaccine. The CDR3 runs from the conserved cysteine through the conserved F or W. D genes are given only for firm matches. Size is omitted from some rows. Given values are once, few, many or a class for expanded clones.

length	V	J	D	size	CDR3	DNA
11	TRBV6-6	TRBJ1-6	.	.	CASSRDLTLHF	TGTGCCAGCAGCCGGGATTTAACCCTCCACTTT
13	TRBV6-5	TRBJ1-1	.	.	CASVHSRNTEAFF	TGTGCCAGCGTCCACAGCCGCAACACTGAAGCTTTCTTT
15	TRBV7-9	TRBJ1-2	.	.	CASSLGNIANYGYTF	TGTGCCAGCAGCTTAGGGAACATAGCTAACTATGGCTACACCTTC
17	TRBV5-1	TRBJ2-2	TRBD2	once	CASSFAGGAEGNVELFF	TGCGCCAGCAGCTTTGCGGGGGGCGCTGAGGGGAATGTGGAGCTGTTTTTT
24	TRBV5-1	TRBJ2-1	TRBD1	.	CASSLGGTGVRTRTFRSSYNEQFF	TGCGCCAGCAGCTTGGGTGGGACAGGGGTCCGCACCCGCACATTTAGGAGCTCCTACAATGAGCAGTTCTTC
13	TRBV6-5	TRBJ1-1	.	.	CASSYSAEAEAFF	TGTGCCAGCAGTTACTCGGCCGAGGCTGAAGCTTTCTTT
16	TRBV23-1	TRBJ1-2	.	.	CASSHLRDTSNYGYTF	TGCGCCAGCAGTCATCTCCGGGACACGTCTAACTATGGCTACACCTTC
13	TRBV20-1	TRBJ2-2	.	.	CSASHRVAGELFF	TGCAGTGCTAGTCACAGGGTTGCCGGGGAGCTGTTTTTT
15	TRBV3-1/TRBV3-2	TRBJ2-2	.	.	CASSQGGGLAGELFF	TGTGCCAGCAGCCAGGGGGGCGGGTTGGCCGGGGAGCTGTTTTTT
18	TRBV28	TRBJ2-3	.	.	CASSFPSSFYRAPDTQYF	TGTGCCAGCAGTTTCCCGTCCTCCTTTTACAGGGCCCCAGATACGCAGTATTTT
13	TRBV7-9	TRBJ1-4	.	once	CASSLAGDEKLFF	TGTGCCAGCAGCTTAGCTGGGGATGAAAAACTGTTTTTT
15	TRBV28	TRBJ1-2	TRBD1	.	CASNPGQGHNYGYTF	TGTGCCAGCAATCCGGGACAGGGGCACAACTATGGCTACACCTTC
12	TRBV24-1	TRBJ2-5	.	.	CATSGWGETQYF	TGTGCCACCAGTGGTTGGGGTGAGACCCAGTACTTC
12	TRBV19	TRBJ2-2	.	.	CASSASTGELFF	TGTGCCAGTAGTGCGAGCACCGGGGAGCTGTTTTTT
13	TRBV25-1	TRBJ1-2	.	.	CASIGSENYGYTF	TGTGCCAGCATAGGCAGCGAGAACTATGGCTACACCTTC
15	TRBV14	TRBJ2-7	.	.	CASSRQEPGAYEQYF	TGTGCCAGCAGCCGCCAAGAACCCGGAGCCTACGAGCAGTACTTC
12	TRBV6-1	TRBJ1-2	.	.	CASSELGDGYTF	TGTGCCAGCAGTGAATTGGGGGATGGCTACACCTTC
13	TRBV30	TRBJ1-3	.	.	CAWSVWGVDTIYF	TGTGCCTGGAGTGTATGGGGGGTAGACACCATATATTTT
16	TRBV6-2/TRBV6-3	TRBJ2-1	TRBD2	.	CASSYPLAGRRNEQFF	TGTGCCAGCAGTTACCCTCTAGCGGGGCGCCGCAATGAGCAGTTCTTC
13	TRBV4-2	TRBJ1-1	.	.	CASSQGRDTEAFF	TGTGCCAGCAGCCAAGGTAGGGACACTGAAGCTTTCTTT
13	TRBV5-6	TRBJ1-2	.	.	CASSLQNAYGYTF	TGTGCCAGCAGCTTACAGAATGCCTATGGCTACACCTTC
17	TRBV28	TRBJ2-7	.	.	CASSLFLGQTYHYEQYF	TGTGCCAGCAGTTTATTCCTAGGACAGACCTACCATTACGAGCAGTACTTC
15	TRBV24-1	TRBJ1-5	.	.	CATSEGGSQDQPQHF	TGTGCCACCAGTGAGGGAGGATCTCAGGATCAGCCCCAGCATTTT
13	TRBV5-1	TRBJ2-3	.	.	CASSLLAGDTQYF	TGCGCCAGCAGCTTGCTTGCCGGGGATACGCAGTATTTT
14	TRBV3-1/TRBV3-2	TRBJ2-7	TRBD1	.	CASSPGTGLYEQYF	TGTGCCAGCAGCCCCGGGACAGGGTTGTACGAGCAGTACTTC
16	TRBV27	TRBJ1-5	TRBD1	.	CASSSAGQEENQPQHF	TGTGCCAGCAGTTCCGCGGGACAGGAGGAAAATCAGCCCCAGCATTTT
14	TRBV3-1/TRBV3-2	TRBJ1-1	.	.	CASSQGGGNTEAFF	TGTGCCAGCAGCCAAGGGGGAGGGAACACTGAAGCTTTCTTT
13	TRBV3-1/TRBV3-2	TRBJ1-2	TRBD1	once	CASTQGGHYGYTF	TGTGCCAGCACCCAGGGGGGTCACTATGGCTACACCTTC
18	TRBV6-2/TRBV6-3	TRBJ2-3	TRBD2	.	CASSLRLAGGYGADTQYF	TGTGCCAGCAGTTTACGACTAGCGGGGGGGTACGGCGCAGATACGCAGTATTTT
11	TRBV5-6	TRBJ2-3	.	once	CASRNTDTQYF	TGTGCCAGCCGAAACACAGATACGCAGTATTTT
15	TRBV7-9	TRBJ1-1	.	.	CASSSDRDMNTEAFF	TGTGCCAGCAGCTCGGATCGAGACATGAACACTGAAGCTTTCTTT
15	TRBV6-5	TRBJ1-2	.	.	CASSYGFQGSYGYTF	TGTGCCAGCAGTTACGGGTTCCAGGGAAGCTATGGCTACACCTTC
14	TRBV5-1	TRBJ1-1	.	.	CASSLGLGYTEAFF	TGCGCCAGCAGCCTGGGACTCGGGTACACTGAAGCTTTCTTT
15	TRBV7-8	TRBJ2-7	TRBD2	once	CASSFGTSGGYEQYF	TGTGCCAGCAGCTTCGGGACTAGCGGGGGTTACGAGCAGTACTTC
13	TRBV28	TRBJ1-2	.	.	CASSLVQLGGYTF	TGTGCCAGCAGTTTAGTGCAATTGGGTGGCTACACCTTC
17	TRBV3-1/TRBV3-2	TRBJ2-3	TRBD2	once	CASSQGRGGKTPDTQYF	TGTGCCAGCAGCCAAGGGCGGGGAGGGAAAACCCCAGATACGCAGTATTTT
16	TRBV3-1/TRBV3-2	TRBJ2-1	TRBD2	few	CASSQVSSGGAYEQFF	TGTGCCAGCAGCCAAGTTTCTAGCGGGGGGGCGTATGAGCAGTTCTTC
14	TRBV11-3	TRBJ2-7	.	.	CASSIRDGDYEQYF	TGTGCCAGCAGCATCCGGGACGGAGACTACGAGCAGTACTTC
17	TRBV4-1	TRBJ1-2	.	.	CASSQDILSDSNYGYTF	TGCGCCAGCAGCCAAGATATACTTAGCGACAGCAACTATGGCTACACCTTC
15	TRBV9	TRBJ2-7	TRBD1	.	CASSVDVGQTYEQYF	TGTGCCAGCAGCGTAGATGTGGGACAGACCTACGAGCAGTACTTC
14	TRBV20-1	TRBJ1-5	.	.	CSASEITQNQPQHF	TGCAGTGCTAGTGAGATCACCCAAAATCAGCCCCAGCATTTT
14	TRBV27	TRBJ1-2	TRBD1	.	CASKQQGSFSGYTF	TGTGCCAGCAAGCAACAGGGGAGCTTCTCTGGCTACACCTTC
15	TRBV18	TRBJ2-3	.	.	CASSPPVRGTDTQYF	TGTGCCAGCTCACCACCGGTGCGGGGCACAGATACGCAGTATTTT
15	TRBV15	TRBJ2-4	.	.	CATSRDRTEKNIQYF	TGTGCCACCAGCAGAGATCGGACAGAGAAAAACATTCAGTACTTC
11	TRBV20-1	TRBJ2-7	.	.	CSARADYEQYF	TGCAGTGCTAGAGCAGACTACGAGCAGTACTTC
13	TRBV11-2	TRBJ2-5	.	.	CASSQGLRETQYF	TGTGCCAGCAGCCAGGGACTCCGAGAGACCCAGTACTTC
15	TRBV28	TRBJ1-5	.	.	CASSSPGRRDQPQHF	TGTGCCAGCAGTTCGCCTGGACGGAGAGATCAGCCCCAGCATTTT
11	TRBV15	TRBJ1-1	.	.	CATSRETSAFF	TGTGCCACCAGCAGAGAAACATCGGCTTTCTTT
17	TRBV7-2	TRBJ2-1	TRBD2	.	CASSQSAGGASYNEQFF	TGTGCCAGCAGCCAAAGTGCGGGGGGGGCCTCCTACAATGAGCAGTTCTTC
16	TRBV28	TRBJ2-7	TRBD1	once	CASTRVTGTGFYEQYF	TGTGCCAGCACCCGCGTCACCGGGACAGGGTTCTACGAGCAGTACTTC
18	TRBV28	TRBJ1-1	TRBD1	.	CASTLSLSATGRSTEAFF	TGTGCCAGCACCTTATCCCTTTCGGCGACAGGGCGGTCAACTGAAGCTTTCTTT
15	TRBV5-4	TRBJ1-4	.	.	CASSLGQTTNEKLFF	TGTGCCAGCAGCTTGGGACAGACAACTAATGAAAAACTGTTTTTT
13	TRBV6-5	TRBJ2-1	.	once	CASRMDSYNEQFF	TGTGCCAGCAGGATGGACTCCTACAATGAGCAGTTCTTC
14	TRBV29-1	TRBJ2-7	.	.	CSVGGSGTVYEQYF	TGCAGCGTTGGTGGTTCGGGGACCGTCTACGAGCAGTACTTC